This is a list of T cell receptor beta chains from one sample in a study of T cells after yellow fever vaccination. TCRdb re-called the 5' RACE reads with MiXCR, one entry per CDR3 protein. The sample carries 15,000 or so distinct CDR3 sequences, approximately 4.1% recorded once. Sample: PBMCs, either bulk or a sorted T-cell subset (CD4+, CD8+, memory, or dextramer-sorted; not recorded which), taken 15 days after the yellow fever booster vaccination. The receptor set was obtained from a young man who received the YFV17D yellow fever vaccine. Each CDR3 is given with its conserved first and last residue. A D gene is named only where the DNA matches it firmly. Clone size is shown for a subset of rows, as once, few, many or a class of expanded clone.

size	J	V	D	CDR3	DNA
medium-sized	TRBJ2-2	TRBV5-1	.	CASSWGSTGELFF	TGCGCCAGCAGCTGGGGGAGCACCGGGGAGCTGTTTTTT
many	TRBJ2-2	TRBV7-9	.	CASSSPRVDTGELFF	TGTGCCAGCAGCTCCCCCCGGGTGGACACCGGGGAGCTGTTTTTT
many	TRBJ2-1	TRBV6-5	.	CASSRAAPGEQFF	TGTGCCAGCTCTAGGGCGGCGCCAGGGGAGCAGTTCTTC
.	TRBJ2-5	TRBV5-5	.	CARGHGLQYF	TGTGCCAGGGGCCATGGGCTCCAGTACTTC
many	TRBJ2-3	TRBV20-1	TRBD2	CSARVPSGRRNTQYF	TGCAGTGCTAGAGTCCCTAGCGGGAGGAGGAATACGCAGTATTTT
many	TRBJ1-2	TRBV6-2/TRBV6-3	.	CASSSIGTFSYGYTF	TGTGCCAGCAGTTCTATAGGGACCTTTTCCTATGGCTACACCTTC
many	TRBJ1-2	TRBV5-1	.	CASSFEQNYGYTF	TGCGCCAGCAGCTTCGAACAAAACTATGGCTACACCTTC
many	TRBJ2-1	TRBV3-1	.	CASSPGEWGARQFF	TGTGCCAGCAGCCCAGGAGAATGGGGGGCGCGGCAGTTCTTC
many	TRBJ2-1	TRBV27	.	CASSYGRNEQFF	TGTGCCAGCAGTTACGGTCGCAATGAGCAGTTCTTC
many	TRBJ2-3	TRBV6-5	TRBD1	CATTTGRTDTQYF	TGTGCCACCACGACAGGGCGCACAGATACGCAGTATTTT
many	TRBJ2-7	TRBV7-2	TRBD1	CASSLGTGPEQYF	TGTGCCAGCAGCTTGGGGACAGGGCCCGAGCAGTACTTC
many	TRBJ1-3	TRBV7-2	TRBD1	CASSSRQGSGNTIYF	TGTGCCAGCAGCTCCCGACAGGGCTCTGGAAACACCATATATTTT
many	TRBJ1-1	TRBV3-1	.	CASTRGSGANTEAFF	TGTGCCAGCACCCGGGGTTCAGGGGCCAACACTGAAGCTTTCTTT
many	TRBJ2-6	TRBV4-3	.	CASSQDSLLSGANVLTF	TGCGCCAGCAGCCAAGACTCCCTCCTCTCTGGGGCCAACGTCCTGACTTTC
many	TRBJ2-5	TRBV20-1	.	CSARSDQETQYF	TGCAGTGCTAGATCCGACCAAGAGACCCAGTACTTC
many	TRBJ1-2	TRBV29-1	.	CSVEDGGGNGYTF	TGCAGCGTTGAAGATGGTGGGGGCAATGGCTACACCTTC
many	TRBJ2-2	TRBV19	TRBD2	CASSIDKQASGATGELFF	TGTGCCAGTAGTATAGATAAGCAGGCTAGCGGAGCAACCGGGGAGCTGTTTTTT
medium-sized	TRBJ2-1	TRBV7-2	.	CASSSRVLALNEQFF	TGTGCCAGCAGCTCAAGGGTATTGGCCTTAAATGAGCAGTTCTTC
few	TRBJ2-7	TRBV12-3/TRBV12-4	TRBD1	CASSPTGVNSYEQYF	TGTGCCAGCAGCCCAACAGGGGTCAACTCCTACGAGCAGTACTTC
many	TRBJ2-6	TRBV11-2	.	CASSLFPSHSGANVLTF	TGTGCCAGCAGCTTATTCCCCAGTCACTCTGGGGCCAACGTCCTGACTTTC
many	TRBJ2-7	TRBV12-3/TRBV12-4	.	CASSFGGEQYF	TGTGCCAGCAGTTTCGGAGGCGAGCAGTACTTC
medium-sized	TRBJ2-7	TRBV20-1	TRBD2	CSAEGRTLAGDEQYF	TGCAGTGCTGAGGGACGGACACTAGCGGGAGACGAGCAGTACTTC